Below, 20 T cell receptor beta chains from the same sample are listed, as sequenced in a study of CXCR3-negative and CXCR3-positive naive CD8 T cells. Preparation of TRB cDNA libraries relied on 5' RACE carrying UMI labels. TCRdb re-called the 5' RACE reads and catalogs CDR3 proteins one per entry, DNA excluded. In total, the table holds 100,000 to 150,000 distinct CDR3 sequences. Sequencing was performed on naive CXCR3- CD8+ T cells from blood. Subset specified: CD45RO-CCR7+CD27+CD95- naive CD8+ T cells lacking CXCR3 (TNR3-). The receptors derive from a human donor in good health. Some clones in this sample may be carry-over from other donors' samples.

The chain couples TRBV25-1 to TRBJ1-6; TCRdb names TRBD1, which stays unverified in the absence of DNA. CDR1 is MGHDK, CDR2 SYGVNS, per germline. This CDR3 spans 13 amino acids. The CDR3 region is CASSPRTVFTLHF.

The J gene is TRBJ2-7, the V gene TRBV5-5; with no DNA, the TCRdb D assignment of TRBD1 cannot be verified. CDR1 is SGHKS and CDR2 is YYEKEE in the germline V gene (reference sequence). This CDR3 is 16 amino acids long. CDR3: CASSSWSTGNRYEQYF.

The chain joins TRBV7-9 to TRBJ2-2. The CDR3 sequence is 12 residues long. In germline, CDR1 is SEHNR, CDR2 FQNEAQ (reference sequence). The CDR3 sequence: CAAEANTGELFF.

The chain couples TRBV20-1 to TRBJ2-1; the TCRdb D gene call, TRBD2, has no DNA to confirm it. Germline assignment: CDR1 DFQATT and CDR2 SNEGSKA (reference sequence). The CDR3 covers 19 residues. CDR3 residues: CSARDLAGDHGRLQYEQFF.

The genes are TRBV19 and TRBJ1-1; without DNA, the TCRdb call of TRBD1 cannot be checked. The germline V gene has CDR1 LNHDA and CDR2 SQIVND (reference sequence). There are 15 residues in the CDR3. CDR3 amino acids: CASSFVGGGDTEAFF. Full variable domain (missing parts from reference TRBV19 and TRBJ1-1): DGGITQSPKYLFRKEGQNVTLSCEQNLNHDAMYWYRQDPGQGLRLIYYSQIVNDFQKGDIAEGYSVSREKKESFPLTVTSAQKNPTAFYLCASSFVGGGDTEAFFGQGTRLTVV.

The CDR3 region is CASSLGLAGPSTDTQYF. V usage is TRBV6-2 or TRBV6-3 and J usage is TRBJ2-3; no DNA is available, so the TRBD2 call from TCRdb remains unchecked. The CDR3 contains 17 residues. Germline CDR1 reads MNHEY; CDR2 reads SVGEGT.

The rearrangement links TRBV29-1 to TRBJ2-1. The germline gives CDR1 SQVTM, CDR2 ANQGSEA. The CDR3 is 14 amino acids. This chain's CDR3 is CSAVGTRTYNEQFF.

V is TRBV20-1 and J is TRBJ2-7. The germline V gene has CDR1 DFQATT and CDR2 SNEGSKA (reference sequence). This CDR3 has 13 residues. This CDR3 reads CSANLGESYEQYF.

The chain has TRBV27 and TRBJ2-7; absent DNA, TCRdb's TRBD1 call cannot be checked. The CDR3 sequence is 13 residues long. The germline gives CDR1 MNHEY, CDR2 SMNVEV (reference sequence). The CDR3: CASSPGTALEQYF.

This CDR3 reads CASRAGYTDTQYF. The V call is TRBV2, the J call TRBJ2-3; the D gene TCRdb calls, TRBD2, cannot be checked with no DNA. The CDR3 spans 13 residues. The germline CDR1 and CDR2 sequences are SNHLY and FYNNEI.

This chain joins TRBV29-1 and TRBJ2-6; lacking DNA, the TRBD1 call made by TCRdb goes unchecked. The CDR3 has 17 amino acids. The V gene's germline CDR1 is SQVTM and CDR2 ANQGSEA. CDR3 residues: CSVYGMTGDSGANVLTF.

This rearrangement joins TRBV9 to TRBJ2-7. The length of the CDR3 is 14 residues. CDR1 and CDR2 from the germline V gene are SGDLS and YYNGEE. CDR3: CASSRDSYPYEQYF.

The chain has TRBV27 and TRBJ1-1; TCRdb proposes TRBD1, but this gene call is untestable without DNA. CDR3 length: 15 amino acids. CDR1 is MNHEY, CDR2 SMNVEV, per germline (reference sequence). The CDR3 protein is CASSLFGGRTTEAFF.

The chain employs TRBV4-3 and TRBJ2-1; TCRdb lists TRBD2, though no DNA is available to test this call. The CDR3 has 16 residues. Germline CDR1 and CDR2: LGHNA and YSLEER. This chain's CDR3 is CASSPRLAGGRNEQFF.

This chain connects TRBV7-9 to TRBJ2-3; TCRdb designates TRBD2, a call that cannot be tested without DNA. This CDR3 is 17 amino acids long. The germline V gene has CDR1 SEHNR and CDR2 FQNEAQ (reference sequence). This chain's CDR3 is CASSLRLAGEDADTQYF.

The chain joins TRBV28 to TRBJ2-3; the TRBD2 assignment by TCRdb is unverifiable without DNA. The CDR3 runs to 17 residues. CDR1 is MDHEN, CDR2 SYDVKM, per germline. This chain's CDR3 is CASSHTLAGASTDTQYF. The full variable domain, rest sourced from reference TRBV28 and TRBJ2-3, is DVKVTQSSRYLVKRTGEKVFLECVQDMDHENMFWYRQDPGLGLRLIYFSYDVKMKEKGDIPEGYSVSREKKERFSLILESASTNQTSMYLCASSHTLAGASTDTQYFGPGTRLTVL.

This chain joins TRBV6-2 or TRBV6-3 and TRBJ2-1; there is no DNA to check the TCRdb D call of TRBD1. Germline V gives CDR1 MNHEY, CDR2 SVGEGT. This CDR3 has 17 amino acids. The CDR3 loop is CASSLVDRGFSNNEQFF.

The chain recombines TRBV28 with TRBJ2-7. Germline V gene sequence: CDR1 MDHEN, CDR2 SYDVKM. The CDR3 spans 14 residues. CDR3 in amino acids: CASSYQQATEEQYF.

The gene calls are TRBV27 and TRBJ2-1; TCRdb's D call of TRBD2 is untestable without DNA. Germline V CDR1 and CDR2: MNHEY, SMNVEV (reference sequence). This CDR3 contains 18 residues. The CDR3 sequence: CASSLLGTSGVAYNEQFF.

V and J are TRBV24-1 and TRBJ2-2. The CDR3 is made up of 14 amino acids. Per the germline V gene, CDR1 is KGHDR and CDR2 is SFDVKD. The CDR3 protein is CATSDLRDTGELFF.